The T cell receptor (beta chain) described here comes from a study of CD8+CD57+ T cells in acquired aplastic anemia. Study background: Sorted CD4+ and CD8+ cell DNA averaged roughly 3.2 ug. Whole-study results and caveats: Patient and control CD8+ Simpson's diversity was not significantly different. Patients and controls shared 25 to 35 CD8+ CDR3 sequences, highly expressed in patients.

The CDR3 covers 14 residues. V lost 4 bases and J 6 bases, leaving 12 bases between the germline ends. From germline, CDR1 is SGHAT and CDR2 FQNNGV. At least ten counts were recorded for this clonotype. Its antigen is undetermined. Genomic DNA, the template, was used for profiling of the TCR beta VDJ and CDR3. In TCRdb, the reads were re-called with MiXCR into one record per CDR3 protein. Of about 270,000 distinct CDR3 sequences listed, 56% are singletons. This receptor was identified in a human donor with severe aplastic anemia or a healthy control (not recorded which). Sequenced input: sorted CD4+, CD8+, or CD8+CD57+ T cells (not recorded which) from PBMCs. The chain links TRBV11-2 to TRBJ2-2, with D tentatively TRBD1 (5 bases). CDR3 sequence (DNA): TGTGCCAGCAGCTCTCAGGGTTTCGCCGGGGAGCTGTTTTTT. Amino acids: CASSSQGFAGELFF.